One and the same sample provided the 11 T cell receptor beta chains below, sequenced in a study of beta chain features in type 1 diabetes. Expressed TCRB transcripts were sequenced because the isolated RNA had all been reverse transcribed beforehand. Some clones are missing from TCRdb's copy, which holds only in-frame ones; the method was immunoSEQ multiplex PCR. Seen here are under 900,000 clones, under 20% observed once, and the top ten hold around 0.02%. The sequenced sample consisted of naive CD4+ T cells from blood. All receptors come from a woman under 30 in good health.

This clone has more than one count but fewer than ten. The chain is built from TRBV7-9 and TRBJ2-1; TRBD2 is a possible D gene (6 bases). The V and J ends lost 4 bases and 6 bases respectively, with 22 bases between them. Per the germline V gene, CDR1 is SEHNR and CDR2 is FQNEAQ (reference sequence). This CDR3 has 17 amino acids. This chain's CDR3 is CASSSGRLGFFPNEQFF. The CDR3, as DNA: TGTGCCAGCAGCTCCGGCCGACTAGGTTTCTTTCCCAATGAGCAGTTCTTC.

This clone was seen more than once but under ten times. The rearrangement joins TRBV7-9 to TRBJ2-1; 10 bases align to TRBD2. The CDR3 extends over 16 amino acids. The V segment lost 4 bases and the J segment 1 base; nucleotides outside the gene matches: 4. Looked up from germline, CDR1 is SEHNR and CDR2 is FQNEAQ (reference sequence). The CDR3 DNA sequence: TGTGCCAGCAGCTCCCTAGCGGGAGTTTCCTACAATGAGCAGTTCTTC. Its protein product is CASSSLAGVSYNEQFF.

This clone was seen only a few times. V and J are TRBV21-1 and TRBJ2-1; no check of the table's D call, TRBD2, against the DNA was made. TRBV21-1 is tagged as a pseudogene. This CDR3 is built from 18 residues. CDR3 in DNA: TGTGCCAGCAGCAAAGGGTCCAAGGAAGGAGAGTTCTACAATGAGCAGTTCTTC. Protein: CASSKGSKEGEFYNEQFF.

The gene calls are TRBV15 and TRBJ1-2, with D uncertain. CDR1 and CDR2 (germline): LNHNV, YYDKDF (reference sequence). With 0 bases removed from V and 7 bases from J, the gap between germline ends came to 12 bases. CDR3 length: 14 amino acids. The CDR3 DNA reads TGTGCCACCAGCAGAGATACCGGTCCACCTGGCTACACCTTC. Translating it yields CATSRDTGPPGYTF.

This rearrangement joins TRBV7-8 to TRBJ2-7; D unresolved. In germline, CDR1 is SGHVS, CDR2 FQNEAQ. V lost 3 bases, J lost 3 bases, and 12 bases lay in between. This CDR3 is 14 amino acids long. This chain's CDR3 is CASSFSGRNYEQYF. The CDR3 DNA reads TGTGCCAGCAGCTTTAGTGGCAGGAACTACGAGCAGTACTTC.

The chain carries TRBV4-2 and TRBJ2-1, with 13 bases that match TRBD2. Trimming at V came to 6 bases and at J to 9 bases, leaving 8 bases not matched to a gene. Germline values: CDR1 LGHNA, CDR2 YNFKEQ. The CDR3 is 15 amino acids. CDR3 residues: CASRRQLAGGGEQFF. CDR3 nucleotides: TGTGCCAGCAGACGACAACTAGCGGGAGGGGGTGAGCAGTTCTTC.

This clone has a handful of counts. The J gene is TRBJ1-4, the V gene TRBV7-2; D might be TRBD1 (5 bases). V gave up 5 bases and J gave up 0 bases, with 13 bases separating them. In germline, CDR1 is SGHTA, CDR2 FQGNSA. This CDR3 comprises 16 residues. The CDR3 protein is CASSGGDRATNEKLFF. The DNA for the CDR3 is TGTGCCAGCAGCGGGGGAGACCGGGCAACTAATGAAAAACTGTTTTTT.

The rearrangement uses TRBV19 and TRBJ2-1; 12 bases agree with TRBD2. The length of the CDR3 is 16 residues. V was pared by 10 bases and J by 7 bases, with 14 bases of the junction left unmatched. The germline CDR1 and CDR2 sequences are LNHDA and SQIVND (reference sequence). The CDR3 nucleotides read TGTGCCACCTCAGTTCCTAGCGGGAGGGGGTATAATGAGCAGTTCTTC. Its translation is CATSVPSGRGYNEQFF.

This clone was seen a handful of times. The V call is TRBV6-1, the J call TRBJ2-4; D not resolved. The CDR3 contains 15 residues. Germline values: CDR1 MNHNS, CDR2 SASEGT. V was clipped by 3 bases and J by 0 bases, with 9 bases between them. Here the CDR3 DNA reads TGTGCCAGCAGTGAGGGCAGTCTAGCCAAAAACATTCAGTACTTC. Translated, it gives CASSEGSLAKNIQYF.

The genes are TRBV6-5 and TRBJ2-6; TRBD1 is a possible D gene (5 bases). CDR3 length equals 16 residues. Germline V CDR1 and CDR2: MNHEY, SVGAGI. V dropped 0 bases and J dropped 2 bases, with 8 bases sitting between them. CDR3 residues: CASSYSIGAGANVLTF. In DNA form, the CDR3 reads TGTGCCAGCAGTTACTCGATAGGGGCTGGGGCCAACGTCCTGACTTTC.

This clone showed up just a few times. The gene calls are TRBV6-1 and TRBJ2-7, with TRBD2 matching 8 bases. J was trimmed by 0 bases and V by 7 bases; bases with no gene match: 8. The CDR3 has 15 amino acids. The germline gives CDR1 MNHNS, CDR2 SASEGT. The CDR3, as DNA: TGTGCCAGCATTCGGACTAGCCCCAGCTCCTACGAGCAGTACTTC. This sequence encodes CASIRTSPSSYEQYF.